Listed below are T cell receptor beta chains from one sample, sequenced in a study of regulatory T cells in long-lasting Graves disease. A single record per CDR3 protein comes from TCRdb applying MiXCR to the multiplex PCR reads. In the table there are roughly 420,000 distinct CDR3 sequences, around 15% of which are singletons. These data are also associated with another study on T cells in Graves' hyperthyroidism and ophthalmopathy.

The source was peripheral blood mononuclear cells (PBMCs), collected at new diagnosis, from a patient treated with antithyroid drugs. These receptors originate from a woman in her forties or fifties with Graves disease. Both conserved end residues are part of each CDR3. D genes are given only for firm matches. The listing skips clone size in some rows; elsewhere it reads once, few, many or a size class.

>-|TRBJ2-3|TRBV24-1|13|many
TGTGCCACCAGTGCCCTTGACACAGATACGCAGTATTTT
CATSALDTDTQYF
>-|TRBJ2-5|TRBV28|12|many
TGTGCCAGCAGCCCCCCCGGAGAGACCCAGTACTTC
CASSPPGETQYF
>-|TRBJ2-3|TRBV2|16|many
TGTGCCAGCAGTGAAGGGTCTCGGGGGTTCACAGATACGCAGTATTTT
CASSEGSRGFTDTQYF
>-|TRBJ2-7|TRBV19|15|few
TGTGCCAGTAGTATAGAAGAGGGTTCTAACTACGAGCAGTACTTC
CASSIEEGSNYEQYF
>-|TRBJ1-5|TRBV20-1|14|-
TGCAGTGCTAGAGATGGCAGTAGCAATCAGCCCCAGCATTTT
CSARDGSSNQPQHF
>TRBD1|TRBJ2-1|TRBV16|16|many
TGTGCCAGCAGCCAAGTACGACAGGGGGCGAACAATGAGCAGTTCTTC
CASSQVRQGANNEQFF
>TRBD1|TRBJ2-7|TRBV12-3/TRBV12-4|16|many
TGTGCCAGCAGGCGGTCGGGACAGGGGAGCTCCTACGAGCAGTACTTC
CASRRSGQGSSYEQYF
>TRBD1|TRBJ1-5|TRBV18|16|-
TGTGCCAGCTCACCGCCTGACAGGGGAAGCAATCAGCCCCAGCATTTT
CASSPPDRGSNQPQHF
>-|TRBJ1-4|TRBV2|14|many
TGTGCCAGCAGTGAAGCTTTAGGTAGGGGAAAACTGTTTTTT
CASSEALGRGKLFF
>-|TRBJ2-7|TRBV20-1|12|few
TGCAGTGCCAGAGGAGATACCTACGAGCAGTACTTC
CSARGDTYEQYF
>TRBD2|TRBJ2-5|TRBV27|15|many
TGTGCCAGCAGGATAGCGGGAGGTACCCAAGAGACCCAGTACTTC
CASRIAGGTQETQYF
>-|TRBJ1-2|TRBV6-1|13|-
TGTGCCAGCATGTTCCCCCCCCACGGTGGCTACACCTTC
CASMFPPHGGYTF
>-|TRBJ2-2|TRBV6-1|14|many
TGTGCCAGCAGATCGGTACTATGGGTCGGGGAGCTGTTTTTT
CASRSVLWVGELFF
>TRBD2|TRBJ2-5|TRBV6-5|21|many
TGTGCCAGCAGTTACTGGAGACTGCTAACGACTAGCGGGAGAGGTCGGGAGACCCAGTACTTC
CASSYWRLLTTSGRGRETQYF
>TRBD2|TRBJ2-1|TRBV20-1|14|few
TGCAGTGCTCGCCACCCGGGGGGGATTAATGAGCAGTTCTTC
CSARHPGGINEQFF
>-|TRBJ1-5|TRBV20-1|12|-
TGCAGTGTAGGACGGGGAGATCAGCCCCAGCATTTT
CSVGRGDQPQHF
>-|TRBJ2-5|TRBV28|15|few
TGTGCCAGCAGTTTGGCATGGGACGGCGAAGAGACCCAGTACTTC
CASSLAWDGEETQYF
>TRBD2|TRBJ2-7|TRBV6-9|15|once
TGTGCCAGCAGTTACAGTAGCGGGAACTCCTACGAGCAGTACTTC
CASSYSSGNSYEQYF
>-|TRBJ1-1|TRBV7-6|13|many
TGTGCCAGCAGCCTAGATGACGGGACTGAAGCTTTCTTT
CASSLDDGTEAFF
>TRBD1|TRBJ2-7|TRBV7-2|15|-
TGTACCAGCAGCCCTGCCGAGACAGGGGGCTACGAGCAGTACTTC
CTSSPAETGGYEQYF
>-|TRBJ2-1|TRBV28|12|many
TGTGCCAGCAGTTTGGTGCACAATGAGCAGTTCTTC
CASSLVHNEQFF
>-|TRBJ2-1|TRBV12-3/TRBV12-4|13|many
TGTGCCAGCAGTCCCCTTAAGCGGTTAGGGCAGTTCTTC
CASSPLKRLGQFF
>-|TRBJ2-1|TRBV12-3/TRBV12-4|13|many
TGTGCCAGCAGTTTAGGCGGTGAGAATGAGCAGTTCTTC
CASSLGGENEQFF
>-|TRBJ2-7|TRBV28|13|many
TGTGCCAGCTCCGTAGATGAAACCTACGAGCAGTACTTC
CASSVDETYEQYF
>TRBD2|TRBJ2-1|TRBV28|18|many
TGTGCCAGCAGTTCCCCTGGGACTAGCGGGAGAATCCACAATGAGCAGTTCTTC
CASSSPGTSGRIHNEQFF
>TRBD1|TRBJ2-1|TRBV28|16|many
TGTGCCAGCAGTTCCATTGACAGGGGCGGGTACAATGAGCAGTTCTTC
CASSSIDRGGYNEQFF
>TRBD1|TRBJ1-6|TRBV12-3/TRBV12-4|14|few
TGTGCCAGCACCGCTCAGGGGGCTCATTCACCCCTCCACTTT
CASTAQGAHSPLHF
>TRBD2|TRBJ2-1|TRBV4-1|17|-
TGCGCCAGCAGCCACTCGGGACTAGCGGACCGTTACAATGAGCAGTTCTTC
CASSHSGLADRYNEQFF
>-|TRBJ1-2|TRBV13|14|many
TGTGCCAGCAGCTGGTCCAACGGACTGGATGGCTACACCTTC
CASSWSNGLDGYTF
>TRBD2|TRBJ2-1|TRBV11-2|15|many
TGTGCCAGCAGGCCAACTAGCGGGGCCTACAATGAGCAGTTCTTC
CASRPTSGAYNEQFF
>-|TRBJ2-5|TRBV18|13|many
TGTGCCAGCTCGCCCGTCGCCCAAGAGACCCAGTACTTC
CASSPVAQETQYF
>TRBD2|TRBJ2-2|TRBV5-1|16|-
TGCGCCAGCAGCCCCTCTAGCGGGAGAGGCACCGGGGAGCTGTTTTTT
CASSPSSGRGTGELFF
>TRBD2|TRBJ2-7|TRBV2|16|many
TGTGCCAGCAGTGCCGAGACTAGCGTTATTGCCTACGAGCAGTACTTC
CASSAETSVIAYEQYF
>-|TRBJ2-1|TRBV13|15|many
TGTGCCAGCAGCACCTGGACTACCGGATACAATGAGCAGTTCTTC
CASSTWTTGYNEQFF
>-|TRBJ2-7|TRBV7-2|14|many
TGTGCCAGCAGCTTAACAAGAGGCGTCCACGAGCAGTACTTC
CASSLTRGVHEQYF
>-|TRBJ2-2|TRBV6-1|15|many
TGTGCCAGCAGTGACGGGGGCCAGGTGACCGGGGAGCTGTTTTTT
CASSDGGQVTGELFF
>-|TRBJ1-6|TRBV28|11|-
TGTGCCAGCAGTGCAAATTCACCCCTCCACTTT
CASSANSPLHF
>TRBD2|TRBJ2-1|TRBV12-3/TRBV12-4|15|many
TGTGCCAGCAGTTTTGATGGTAGCGGGGACAATGAGCAGTTCTTC
CASSFDGSGDNEQFF
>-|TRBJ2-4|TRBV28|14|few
TGTGCCAGCAGTTTTAGGCAAGGGGAGAACATTCAGTACTTC
CASSFRQGENIQYF
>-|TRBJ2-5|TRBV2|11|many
TGTGCCAGCAGGAGGGAAGAGACCCAGTACTTC
CASRREETQYF
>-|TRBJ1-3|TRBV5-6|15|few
TGTGCCAGCAGCTTTTATCGGCCATCTGGAAACACCATATATTTT
CASSFYRPSGNTIYF
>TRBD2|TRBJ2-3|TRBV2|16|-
TGTGCCAGCAGTGAAGGCACACTAGCGGGCACAGATACGCAGTATTTT
CASSEGTLAGTDTQYF
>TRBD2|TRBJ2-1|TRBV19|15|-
TGTGCCAGTATAGGGACTAGCGGGAGGCGGGGTGAGCAGTTCTTC
CASIGTSGRRGEQFF
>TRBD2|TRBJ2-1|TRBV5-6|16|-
TGTGCCAGCAGCCCCGGATCTAGCGGGTCCTACAATGAGCAGTTCTTC
CASSPGSSGSYNEQFF
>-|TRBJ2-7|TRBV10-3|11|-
TGTGCCATCAGTGAGTCGGGAGCGCAGCTCTTC
CAISESGAQLF
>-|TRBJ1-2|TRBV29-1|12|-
TGCAGCGTTGACCACGAGGGTAATGGCTACACCTTC
CSVDHEGNGYTF
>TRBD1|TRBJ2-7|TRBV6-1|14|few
TGTGCCAGCAGTGTGTCGCCAGGGGGCAACGAGCAGTACTTC
CASSVSPGGNEQYF
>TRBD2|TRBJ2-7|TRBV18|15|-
TGTGCCAACTCATCGACTAGCGGGTTTTCCTACGAGCAGTACTTC
CANSSTSGFSYEQYF
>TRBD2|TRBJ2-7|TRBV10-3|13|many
TGTGCCATGGGGACTAGTAACCTCTACGAGCAGTACTTC
CAMGTSNLYEQYF
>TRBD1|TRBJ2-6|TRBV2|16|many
TGTGCCAGCAGAGGTCCCGGGACAGCTGGGGCCAACGTCCTGACTTTC
CASRGPGTAGANVLTF
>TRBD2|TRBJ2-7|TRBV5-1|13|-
TGCGCCAGCAGACTAGCGGGAGACGACGAGCAGTACTTC
CASRLAGDDEQYF
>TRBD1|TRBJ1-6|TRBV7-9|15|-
TGTGCCAGCAGCCCCGGTGGAGGGGGCAATTCACCCCTCCACTTT
CASSPGGGGNSPLHF
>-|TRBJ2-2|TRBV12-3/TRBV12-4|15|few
TGTGCCAGCAGTACACTGACGGCGAACACCGGGGAGCTGTTTTTT
CASSTLTANTGELFF
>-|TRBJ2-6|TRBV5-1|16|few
TGCGCCAGCAGCTTGGAAGTCTCTTACGGGGCCAACGTCCTGACTTTC
CASSLEVSYGANVLTF
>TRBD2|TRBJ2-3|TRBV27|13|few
TGTGCCAGCAGTCCCGGACTAGCGGATACGCAGTATTTT
CASSPGLADTQYF
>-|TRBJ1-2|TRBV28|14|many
TGTGCCAGCACCACGGCGGCAGGGCCCTATGGCTACACCTTC
CASTTAAGPYGYTF
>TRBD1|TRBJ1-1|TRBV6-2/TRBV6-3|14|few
TGTGCCAGCAGTACCGGACAGGGGGCCTCTGAAGCTTTCTTT
CASSTGQGASEAFF
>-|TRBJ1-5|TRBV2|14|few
TGTGCCAGCAGCATCGGGGCAAGCAATCAGCCCCAGCATTTT
CASSIGASNQPQHF
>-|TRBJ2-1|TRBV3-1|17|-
TGTGCCAGCTCAGCACAAGACCCTAGCCTCGGCTACAATGAGCAGTTCTTC
CASSAQDPSLGYNEQFF